This is a list of T cell receptor beta chains from one sample in a study of Ad26.COV2.S vaccination and SARS-CoV-2 variants. Profiled with immunoSEQ multiplex PCR; TCRdb holds only in-frame clones, not every one. The repertoire consists of about 680,000 clones, with around 92% occurring once and the leading ten covering around 1.4%. Sequenced here: peripheral blood, sampled in a trial of Ad26.COV2.S vaccine versus placebo. All receptors derive from a person aged 18 to 59 who received the Ad26.COV2.S COVID-19 vaccine or a placebo. The CDR3 runs from the conserved cysteine through the conserved F or W. The D gene is left open where the match is weak. Clone size is given for some rows only: seen once, a few or many times, or a class if the clone is expanded.

TRBV18	TRBJ2-6	-	TRBD1	CASSPSRTGNSGANVLTF	TGTGCCAGCTCACCTTCTCGGACAGGGAACTCTGGGGCCAACGTCCTGACTTTC
TRBV5-6	TRBJ2-1	-	TRBD1	CASSLGTGHNEQFF	TGTGCCAGCAGCTTAGGGACAGGGCACAATGAGCAGTTCTTC
TRBV7-2	TRBJ2-5	-	TRBD2	CASSSYLLAGGEETQYF	TGTGCCAGCAGCTCCTACCTGCTAGCGGGGGGGGAAGAGACCCAGTACTTC
TRBV5-3	TRBJ1-1	-	-	CARSWHLNTEAFF	TGTGCCAGAAGCTGGCACCTGAACACTGAAGCTTTCTTT
TRBV12-1	TRBJ2-2	-	-	CASSPERQGTNTGELFF	TGTGCCAGCAGCCCAGAAAGACAGGGGACGAACACCGGGGAGCTGTTTTTT
TRBV6-6	TRBJ2-7	-	TRBD1	CASRPPGQGYEQYF	TGTGCCAGCAGACCCCCGGGACAGGGATACGAGCAGTACTTC
TRBV7-9	TRBJ2-5	-	-	CASSPPLETQYF	TGTGCCAGCAGCCCCCCCCTCGAGACCCAGTACTTC
TRBV5-4	TRBJ2-5	-	-	CASSLGGQETQYF	TGTGCCAGCAGCTTGGGGGGGCAAGAGACCCAGTACTTC
TRBV9	TRBJ1-5	-	-	CASSVEGYPGQPQHF	TGTGCCAGCAGCGTAGAGGGGTACCCCGGCCAGCCCCAGCATTTT
TRBV7-2	TRBJ2-5	-	-	CASSTRVQETQYF	TGTGCCAGCAGCACCAGGGTTCAAGAGACCCAGTACTTC
TRBV4-3	TRBJ2-1	-	-	CASSQEGGGSYNEQFF	TGCGCCAGCAGCCAAGAAGGGGGGGGCTCCTACAATGAGCAGTTCTTC
TRBV20-1	TRBJ1-2	-	-	CSAPSYGYTF	TGCAGTGCTCCCAGCTATGGCTACACCTTC
TRBV3-1/TRBV3-2	TRBJ1-2	-	-	CASSDSFNYGYTF	TGTGCCAGCAGTGACAGCTTTAACTATGGCTACACCTTC
TRBV30	TRBJ1-6	once	-	CAWNVRTVNSPLHF	TGTGCCTGGAATGTACGGACGGTGAATTCACCCCTCCACTTT
TRBV24-1	TRBJ1-2	-	TRBD1	CATSGQGAGGYTF	TGTGCCACCAGTGGTCAGGGGGCAGGCGGCTACACCTTC
TRBV10-1	TRBJ1-5	few	-	CASSDGLPLPQHF	TGCGCCAGCAGTGATGGTTTGCCGCTGCCCCAGCATTTT
TRBV3-1/TRBV3-2	TRBJ1-1	-	TRBD1	CASSQGTGVAKTEAFF	TGTGCCAGCAGCCAAGGGACAGGGGTAGCCAAAACTGAAGCTTTCTTT
TRBV5-4	TRBJ1-3	-	-	CASSLGSPGNTIYF	TGTGCCAGCAGCTTAGGCTCACCTGGAAACACCATATATTTT
TRBV6-5	TRBJ1-3	-	TRBD1	CASSYSTGLGGNTIYF	TGTGCCAGCAGTTACTCGACAGGGCTAGGCGGAAACACCATATATTTT
TRBV7-2	TRBJ1-1	-	TRBD1	CASTGTGWNTEAFF	TGTGCCAGCACCGGGACAGGGTGGAACACTGAAGCTTTCTTT
TRBV10-3	TRBJ1-6	-	-	CAISASGAGFVNSPLHF	TGTGCCATCAGTGCATCAGGGGCCGGATTTGTTAATTCACCCCTCCACTTT
TRBV7-9	TRBJ2-1	-	-	CASSSGQTLRYEQFF	TGTGCCAGCAGCTCCGGACAGACTTTAAGGTATGAGCAGTTCTTC
TRBV19	TRBJ1-1	once	-	CASSIDRRGGAFF	TGTGCCAGTAGTATAGATCGGCGAGGAGGAGCTTTCTTT
TRBV10-3	TRBJ2-3	-	-	CAISGTASTDTQYF	TGTGCCATCAGTGGGACAGCTAGCACAGATACGCAGTATTTT
TRBV21-1	TRBJ1-1	-	-	CASSKAGTRGLGTEAFF	TGTGCCAGCAGCAAAGCCGGGACAAGGGGGCTTGGCACTGAAGCTTTCTTT
TRBV21-1	TRBJ2-1	-	-	CASSKRTSGSYEQFF	TGTGCCAGCAGCAAACGAACTAGCGGGAGCTATGAGCAGTTCTTC
TRBV6-5	TRBJ2-7	-	-	CASSYSGTYEQYF	TGTGCCAGCAGTTACTCGGGTACCTACGAGCAGTACTTC
TRBV7-9	TRBJ1-4	-	-	CASSLREGDNEKLFF	TGTGCCAGCAGCTTAAGGGAGGGGGATAATGAAAAACTGTTTTTT
TRBV7-6	TRBJ2-3	-	TRBD2	CASSLSASGSVDTQYF	TGTGCCAGCAGCTTATCGGCTAGCGGGAGTGTAGATACGCAGTATTTT
TRBV19	TRBJ2-5	-	TRBD2	CASSPWTSGSQETQYF	TGTGCCAGTAGTCCCTGGACTAGCGGGTCCCAAGAGACCCAGTACTTC
TRBV5-1	TRBJ2-1	-	-	CASSFGSSYNEQFF	TGCGCCAGCAGCTTTGGGAGCTCCTACAATGAGCAGTTCTTC
TRBV3-1/TRBV3-2	TRBJ1-2	-	-	CASSQGWGYYTF	TGTGCCAGCAGCCAAGGGTGGGGTTACTACACCTTC
TRBV30	TRBJ1-6	-	-	CAYIKRSSYNSPLHF	TGTGCCTACATAAAACGGAGCTCCTATAATTCACCCCTCCACTTT
TRBV7-9	TRBJ2-7	-	TRBD2	CASSPSGSYEQYF	TGTGCCAGCAGCCCTAGCGGTTCCTACGAGCAGTACTTC
TRBV4-2	TRBJ2-5	-	-	CASSQLALRGKTQYF	TGTGCCAGCAGCCAGTTGGCCCTACGGGGAAAGACCCAGTACTTC
TRBV3-1/TRBV3-2	TRBJ2-7	-	TRBD1	CASSPGTGVYEQYF	TGTGCCAGCAGCCCGGGGACAGGGGTCTACGAGCAGTACTTC
TRBV6-2/TRBV6-3	TRBJ2-7	-	-	CASSSSGEQYF	TGTGCCAGCAGTTCGTCGGGCGAGCAGTACTTC
TRBV2	TRBJ1-4	once	TRBD1	CASIPGQGGEKLFF	TGTGCCAGCATCCCGGGACAGGGGGGTGAAAAACTGTTTTTT
TRBV18	TRBJ1-2	-	-	CASSPDAGAIGYTF	TGTGCCAGCTCACCCGACGCAGGGGCGATCGGCTACACCTTC
TRBV19	TRBJ2-4	many	TRBD1	CASTTPGQGKNIQYF	TGTGCCAGTACCACCCCCGGACAGGGCAAAAACATTCAGTACTTC